The entry below gives a single T cell receptor beta chain sequence along with its context. What it recognizes is unknown. Method: immunoSEQ multiplex PCR; TCRdb's copy keeps in-frame clones and lacks some. The sample has fewer than 120,000 clones; 85% to 95% are singletons. This specimen comes from a study of T cell responses to AZD1222 COVID-19 vaccine. CDR3 length: 15 amino acids. Germline V lookup: CDR1 SGHRS, CDR2 YFSETQ. The ends lost 2 bases at V and 2 bases at J; junction bases unmatched: 6. Whole-study findings and limits: The donor group comprised mostly white British people and more females; the analysis possibly underestimated clonal diversity. Recipients of two AZD1222 doses showed rising Spike-specific TCR breadth and depth.

This rearrangement joins TRBV5-1 to TRBJ2-7; 8 bases are shared with TRBD1. This sequence was found in an adult in good health. This specimen consisted of peripheral blood, obtained on day 0 of AZD1222 vaccination. This CDR3 is CASSFDRGLTYEQYF. Here the CDR3 DNA reads TGCGCCAGCAGCTTTGACAGGGGCCTTACCTACGAGCAGTACTTC.